This is a list of T cell receptor beta chains from one sample in a study of cytomegalovirus exposure and HLA in healthy donors. Produced via immunoSEQ multiplex PCR; TCRdb's table is partial and in-frame only. The sample spans 70,000 to 80,000 clones; the ten largest clones claim 2.5% to 3%. Sequencing was done on a sample of PBMCs. These receptors were taken from a middle-aged man in good health and CMV-seronegative. Each CDR3 is given with its conserved first and last residue.

>TRBV2|TRBJ1-6
CASSAKAGGSSYNSPLHF
>TRBV5-1|TRBJ2-1
CASSRPPGGESGGAYNEQFF
>TRBV5-1|TRBJ2-5
CASSLAGLAGGQETQYF
>TRBV6-1|TRBJ2-5
CASTARGRGETQYF
>TRBV9|TRBJ2-1
CASNFPGGEQFF
>TRBV5-1|TRBJ2-7
CASSSPPTGTSGGTFYEQYF
>TRBV5-8|TRBJ1-2
CASSLGGQLFDYGYTF
>TRBV30|TRBJ1-1
CACKTGRGTEAFF
>TRBV2|TRBJ2-1
CASSQDNEQFF
>TRBV5-1|TRBJ1-2
CASLDVGAANYGYTF
>TRBV30|TRBJ1-5
CAWSVVGRPYGNQPQHF
>TRBV4-1|TRBJ2-7
CASSQEVAGAGSYEQYF
>TRBV28|TRBJ2-5
CASNTDGLAGGAETQYF
>TRBV10-2|TRBJ1-4
CASSEGQRGEKLFF
>TRBV14|TRBJ2-7
CASSHNYEQYF
>TRBV4-2|TRBJ1-6
CASSQDRGNSPLHF
>TRBV5-4|TRBJ1-6
CASSLRGSRPLHF
>TRBV18|TRBJ1-5
CASSPEGDQPQHF
>TRBV4-1|TRBJ2-1
CASSQLDMLAYNEQFF
>TRBV28|TRBJ2-7
CASTPEGGFSYEQYF
>TRBV5-4|TRBJ1-1
CASSFRGTEAFF
>TRBV11-1|TRBJ1-1
CASSLLSRGNTEAFF
>TRBV10-3|TRBJ1-2
CAISETLQPDRVRGGYTF
>TRBV25-1|TRBJ2-2
CASSPGTGVAGELFF
>TRBV5-5|TRBJ2-1
CASSLVTAGDEQFF
>TRBV28|TRBJ2-5
CASSPLAGEGQETQYF
>TRBV11-2|TRBJ1-2
CASSLDHSNYGYTF
>TRBV5-1|TRBJ2-7
CASSFRTGGLEQYF
>TRBV11-2|TRBJ2-2
CASRGGLVATGELFF
>TRBV6-6|TRBJ2-1
CASSWTPSYNEQFF
>TRBV7-9|TRBJ1-2
CASSLGQDSYGYTF
>TRBV2|TRBJ1-6
CASRLQGQYNSPLHF
>TRBV2|TRBJ2-1
CASSGTAVNEQFF
>TRBV27|TRBJ2-1
CASSPTGLAGSEQFF
>TRBV14|TRBJ1-1
CASSQGGPWEDTEAFF
>TRBV30|TRBJ2-3
CAWTRGADTQYF
>TRBV7-9|TRBJ1-4
CASSPDRGTNEKLFF